What follows are 14 T cell receptor beta chains derived from one specimen sequenced in a study of T cells in tuberculosis. Time point of the sample: new active TB diagnosis, blood taken before or within 7 days of starting treatment. Some clones are missing from TCRdb's copy, which holds only in-frame ones; the method was immunoSEQ multiplex PCR. The sample has around 30,000 clones, under 95% seen once. The sequencing here drew on PBMCs, taken at tuberculosis diagnosis. These receptors all stem from an adult with tuberculosis.

J is TRBJ1-2 and V is TRBV6-1, with a weak D call TRBD1 (6 bases). The CDR3 has 13 amino acids. Trimming shortened V by 6 bases and J by 2 bases, and 10 bases separated the two germline ends. Germline V gene data show CDR1 as MNHNS and CDR2 as SASEGT. The CDR3 loop reads CASSLDRNYGYTF. The DNA for the CDR3 is TGTGCCAGCAGCTTGGACAGAAACTATGGCTACACCTTC.

V and J are TRBV18 and TRBJ2-7; 7 bases match TRBD1. The length of the CDR3 is 15 residues. J was trimmed by 3 bases and V by 4 bases; bases with no gene match: 9. The germline V gene has CDR1 KGHSH and CDR2 LQKENI. The CDR3 is CASSLGPGQFYEQYF. CDR3 DNA: TGTGCCAGCTCACTGGGACCGGGACAGTTCTACGAGCAGTACTTC.

The V and J genes are TRBV29-1 and TRBJ1-1, with D possibly matching TRBD1 (5 bases). The V end was cut by 6 bases, the J end by 0 bases, with 14 bases between. CDR3 length: 14 amino acids. CDR1 is SQVTM, CDR2 ANQGSEA, per germline. The CDR3 region has the DNA TGCAGCGTACAGACAGACCTCATGAACACTGAAGCTTTCTTT. Translating gives CSVQTDLMNTEAFF.

This chain joins TRBV9 and TRBJ1-1; D unclear. CDR1 and CDR2 from the germline V gene are SGDLS and YYNGEE. V gave up 4 bases and J gave up 1 base, with 8 bases separating them. CDR3 size: 13 residues. CDR3 amino acids: CASSPPGNTEAFF. The CDR3 DNA reads as TGTGCCAGCAGCCCCCCGGGGAACACTGAAGCTTTCTTT. The whole variable domain, filled in from reference TRBV9 and TRBJ1-1, reads DSGVTQTPKHLITATGQRVTLRCSPRSGDLSVYWYQQSLDQGLQFLIQYYNGEERAKGNILERFSAQQFPDLHSELNLSSLELGDSALYFCASSPPGNTEAFFGQGTRLTVV.

This chain uses TRBV19 with TRBJ2-6; TRBD1 matches at 7 bases. Trimming took 7 bases from V and 2 from J; bases not matched to a gene: 8. Germline CDR1 is LNHDA and CDR2 is SQIVND (reference sequence). The CDR3 consists of 16 residues. The CDR3 loop reads CASTPRGTAGANVLTF. The CDR3 DNA reads as TGTGCCAGTACCCCTAGGGGGACAGCTGGGGCCAACGTCCTGACTTTC. The whole variable domain, filled in from reference TRBV19 and TRBJ2-6, reads DGGITQSPKYLFRKEGQNVTLSCEQNLNHDAMYWYRQDPGQGLRLIYYSQIVNDFQKGDIAEGYSVSREKKESFPLTVTSAQKNPTAFYLCASTPRGTAGANVLTFGAGSRLTVL.

This chain uses TRBV9 with TRBJ2-2, with D maybe TRBD2 (6 bases). The CDR3 covers 15 residues. Germline lookup yields CDR1 SGDLS and CDR2 YYNGEE. V was clipped by 0 bases and J by 8 bases, with 14 bases between them. The CDR3 is CASSVAWRDSGELFF. The CDR3 DNA reads TGTGCCAGCAGCGTAGCTTGGCGGGATTCAGGGGAGCTGTTTTTT.

This chain connects TRBV18 to TRBJ2-7, with D unresolved. The CDR3 covers 14 residues. The germline CDR1 and CDR2 sequences are KGHSH and LQKENI. V dropped 1 base and J dropped 5 bases, with 12 bases sitting between them. CDR3 in amino acids: CASSPQYSRDEQYF. DNA for the CDR3: TGTGCCAGCTCACCACAATACAGTCGCGACGAGCAGTACTTC.

The J gene is TRBJ1-2, the V gene TRBV11-2, with D perhaps matching TRBD1 (6 bases). With 4 bases removed from V and 5 bases from J, the gap between germline ends came to 11 bases. This CDR3 contains 13 residues. Germline V lookup: CDR1 SGHAT, CDR2 FQNNGV. CDR3 loop: CASSSGQLYGYTF. In DNA form, the CDR3 reads TGTGCCAGCAGCTCAGGACAGTTGTATGGCTACACCTTC.

The V gene is TRBV11-1, the J gene TRBJ2-2; the D gene is possibly TRBD1 (5 bases). Trimming removed 5 bases at V and 3 bases at J, with 10 bases between. Germline-derived CDR1 and CDR2 are SGHAT and FQDESV (reference sequence). The CDR3 has 14 amino acids. CDR3 sequence: CASSPDRDTGELFF. The CDR3 DNA reads TGTGCCAGCAGCCCCGACAGAGACACCGGGGAGCTGTTTTTT. Full variable domain (rest looked up from reference TRBV11-1 and TRBJ2-2): EAEVAQSPRYKITEKSQAVAFWCDPISGHATLYWYRQILGQGPELLVQFQDESVVDDSQLPKDRFSAERLKGVDSTLKIQPAELGDSAMYLCASSPDRDTGELFFGEGSRLTVL.

This chain links TRBV7-2 with TRBJ1-3, with a weak D call TRBD1 (5 bases). Germline V lookup: CDR1 SGHTA, CDR2 FQGNSA. The CDR3 is 15 amino acids. V dropped 1 base and J dropped 9 bases, with 16 bases sitting between them. CDR3 DNA sequence: TGTGCCAGCAGCTTAGGAAGGGCGGGGGAGGGCACCATATATTTT. Translation: CASSLGRAGEGTIYF.

CDR3 in DNA: TGTGCCTGGAGTGTGGGACAGCACCACTCTGGAAACACCATATATTTT. This sequence encodes CAWSVGQHHSGNTIYF. The chain carries TRBV30 and TRBJ1-3, with 7 bases fitting TRBD1. CDR3 length: 16 residues. V trimming: 0 bases; J trimming: 0 bases; junction bases outside the gene matches: 5. Germline loops: CDR1 GTSNPN, CDR2 SVGIG (reference sequence). Looking up the rest from reference TRBV30 and TRBJ1-3 gives the full variable domain: SQTIHQWPATLVQPVGSPLSLECTVEGTSNPNLYWYRQAAGRGLQLLFYSVGIGQISSEVPQNLSASRPQDRQFILSSKKLLLSDSGFYLCAWSVGQHHSGNTIYFGEGSWLTVV.

The V and J genes are TRBV5-1 and TRBJ2-1; TRBD2 matches 10 bases. The CDR3 runs to 13 residues. Germline lookup yields CDR1 SGHRS and CDR2 YFSETQ. The V gene end was trimmed by 3 bases and the J gene end by 10 bases; junction bases not matched to a gene: 4. For the CDR3, the DNA is TGCGCCAGCAGCTCTCTAGCGGGGGTGGAGCAGTTCTTC. Amino acids: CASSSLAGVEQFF.

This clone has just one count. This sequence joins TRBV14 and TRBJ2-2; 8 bases are a match to TRBD1. The CDR3 is made up of 13 amino acids. V gave up 4 bases and J gave up 6 bases; unmatched junction bases: 1. From germline, CDR1 is SGHDN and CDR2 FVKESK. DNA for the CDR3: TGTGCCAGCAGCCGACAGGGGTCCGGGGAGCTGTTTTTT. It codes for CASSRQGSGELFF.

The chain recombines TRBV19 with TRBJ1-5; 10 bases agree with TRBD1. This CDR3 comprises 17 residues. J gave up 0 bases and V 6 bases, and 8 bases lay outside the gene matches. Germline loops: CDR1 LNHDA, CDR2 SQIVND (reference sequence). CDR3 bases: TGTGCCAGTAGCCCGGGACAGGGGTCCTATAGCAATCAGCCCCAGCATTTT. Encoded protein: CASSPGQGSYSNQPQHF.